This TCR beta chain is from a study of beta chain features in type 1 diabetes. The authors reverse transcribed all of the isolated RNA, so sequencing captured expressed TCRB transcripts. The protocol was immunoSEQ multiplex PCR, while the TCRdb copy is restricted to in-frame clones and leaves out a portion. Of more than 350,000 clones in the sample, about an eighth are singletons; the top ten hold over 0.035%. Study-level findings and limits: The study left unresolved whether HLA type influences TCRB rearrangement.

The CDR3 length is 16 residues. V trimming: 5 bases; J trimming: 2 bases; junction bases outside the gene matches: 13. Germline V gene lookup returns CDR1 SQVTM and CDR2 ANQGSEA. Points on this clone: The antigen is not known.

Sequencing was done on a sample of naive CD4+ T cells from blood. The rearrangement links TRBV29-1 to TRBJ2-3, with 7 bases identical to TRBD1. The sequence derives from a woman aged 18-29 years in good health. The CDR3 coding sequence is TGCAGCGTTAGGAGCTGGCGACAGGGAGCCACAGATACGCAGTATTTT. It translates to CSVRSWRQGATDTQYF.